These T cell receptor beta chains were read from a single sample in a study of molecular identifiers for immune sequencing clone quantification. TCRdb passed the PCR reads through MiXCR, listing each CDR3 protein once. The table lists tens of thousands of distinct CDR3 sequences, roughly 22% of them singletons. Material for sequencing was naive CD8+ T cells from blood, with Jurkat cell RNA spiked in. The receptors stem from a human donor in good health. Some libraries in this study had Jurkat cell RNA spiked in. Each CDR3 is given without its conserved first and last residue. D genes are given only for firm matches. Size values are once, few and many counts, or a class for expanded clones, and some rows have none.

V gene,D gene,clone size,CDR3 protein
TRBV7-9,TRBD2,medium-sized,ASSSTRETGDTQY
TRBV4-3,.,many,ASSPFYDKLAKNIQY
TRBV27,.,many,ASRSTDTQY
TRBV6-1,.,few,ASSLSGYPNTEAF
TRBV29-1,TRBD1,.,SVVLQGKSIQY
TRBV6-1,.,few,ASSEPLTGELF
TRBV7-9,.,many,ASSLVGGLAVDAVDTQY
TRBV7-9,.,few,ASSLWGDGAF
TRBV2,TRBD1,many,ASRPGQAVTGELF
TRBV3-1,.,.,ARSQATGTRYEQY
TRBV20-1,TRBD2,many,SARAAGVSTDTQY
TRBV28,.,.,ATRTPDQYEQY
TRBV19,.,many,ASSLAGLNQPQH
TRBV5-6,TRBD1,many,ASSFPDRAYEQY
TRBV9,TRBD2,.,ASSVAGGGTGELL
TRBV14,TRBD2,many,ASSQAPRLAGVYEQY
TRBV15,.,many,ATSSFVGGGPDTQY
TRBV20-1,TRBD2,few,SALAGAGEQF
TRBV10-2,.,few,ASSSASILTDTQY
TRBV7-9,.,medium-sized,ASSPPGAYEQY
TRBV11-2,.,.,ASSSPYRDLIMNTEAL
TRBV7-8,TRBD1,.,ASSLVRDSRKNNQPQQ
TRBV30,TRBD1,few,AWSVQGGELYEAF
TRBV7-2,TRBD1,many,ASSPIQGVNTEAF
TRBV20-1,.,.,RQRADAARLTHY
TRBV10-3,.,.,VISESSALEQY
TRBV7-9,.,.,ASSYQTNTEAF
TRBV9,TRBD1,.,ASSARTGFDAGELF
TRBV27,.,many,ASSLLTPGGAKRDEQF
TRBV19,.,many,ASSIEGRPYEQY
TRBV20-1,.,many,SARDRSIGDYEQY
TRBV6-5,TRBD2,.,ASSPSGTSGRVDERY
TRBV14,.,few,ASSQGRAEQY
TRBV7-9,TRBD1,many,ASSLGQGDTEAF
TRBV4-1,.,.,ARSQEDPPYQETQY
TRBV5-6,.,many,ASSWGVPPYGYT
TRBV4-1,.,many,ASSQALALNEKLF